This T cell receptor beta chain was documented in a study of blood T cell repertoires in COVID-19. Overall study context: Sources were T cells, B-cell-depleted T cells, or PBMCs; the material itself was cDNA or gDNA.

Germline V gives CDR1 SGHAT, CDR2 FQNNGV. Trimming took 5 bases from V and 2 from J; bases not matched to a gene: 4. CDR3 size: 16 residues. The study drew participants aged roughly 18 to 89 years from fewer than 30 US areas. Among Cohort 3 donors, those recovered had two negative PCRs, clearance, or symptom resolution. How the authors handled the data: Researchers report that nucleated cell counts were estimated from reference gene primer amplification. TCRdb's copy holds only in-frame clones and misses some; the assay was immunoSEQ multiplex PCR. From that table come the V and J calls and clone size; the DNA was used to work out D and trimming. This table has around 380,000 clones, 70% to 90% appearing once.

The chain combines TRBV11-2 with TRBJ2-5; 14 nucleotides align to TRBD2. This receptor was obtained from a man aged 25 to 40 who had recovered from COVID-19. The sequencing input was PBMCs or T cells enriched from blood (not recorded which). CDR3 sequence: CASSPGLAGDQETQYF. CDR3 sequence (DNA): TGTGCCAGCAGCCCGGGACTAGCGGGGGATCAAGAGACCCAGTACTTC.